Shown below are 8 T cell receptor beta chains from a single sample sequenced in a study of blood T cells in healthy people across ages. Primers used in a second PCR of roughly 6 to 11 cycles were a sample-barcoded 5' primer and a J-beta primer mix. TCRdb used MiXCR to reprocess the 5' RACE reads, holding one entry per CDR3 protein. Counted here are 550,000 to 750,000 distinct CDR3 sequences, around 21% occurring once; the ten biggest clones make up under 4%. The specimen sequenced was blood. The receptors were gathered from a man between 65 and 80 years old in good health.

On this clonotype: This may arise from a read error, as a much more abundant clone is one base away. The V and J genes are TRBV12-3 or TRBV12-4 and TRBJ2-7; D gene uncertain. The length of the CDR3 is 12 residues. V lost 6 bases and J lost 4, with 10 bases in between. CDR3 region: CASSSTFYEQYF. The DNA of the CDR3 is TGTGCCAGCAGCAGCACTTTTTACGAGCAGTACTTC.

This clonotype occurred a few times. V gene TRBV20-1 combines with J gene TRBJ2-7, with D unclear. The germline V gene has CDR1 DFQATT and CDR2 SNEGSKA (reference sequence). V gave up 0 bases and J gave up 3 bases, with 15 bases separating them. The CDR3 is made up of 15 amino acids. The CDR3 nucleotides read TGCAGTGCTAGAGATCTGGCGAAAACGTTCTACGAGCAGTACTTC. Its translation: CSARDLAKTFYEQYF.

The chain employs TRBV20-1 and TRBJ2-1, with a possible D match to TRBD2 (6 bases). The CDR3 sequence is 16 residues long. The V end lost 0 bases, the J end lost 0 bases, and 12 bases lay between the germline ends. Germline assignment: CDR1 DFQATT and CDR2 SNEGSKA (reference sequence). The CDR3 reads CSARDYIGSSYNEQFF. As DNA, the CDR3 is TGCAGTGCTAGAGATTATATCGGGAGCTCCTACAATGAGCAGTTCTTC.

This clonotype was observed a few times. The chain employs TRBV20-1 and TRBJ1-4; a weak D match, TRBD1 (5 bases). The germline CDR1 and CDR2 sequences are DFQATT and SNEGSKA (reference sequence). The CDR3 runs to 12 residues. The CDR3 protein is CSAARAGEKLFF. The CDR3 DNA follows: TGCAGCGCGGCCAGGGCGGGTGAAAAACTGTTTTTT.

V is TRBV20-1 and J is TRBJ1-2; perhaps TRBD1 as D (5 bases). The CDR3 contains 12 residues. Germline values: CDR1 DFQATT, CDR2 SNEGSKA (reference sequence). V was cut by 6 bases and J by 7 bases, with 15 bases left in between. The CDR3 spells CSAPTGGLGYTF. The CDR3 DNA reads TGCAGTGCGCCAACAGGTGGTCTTGGCTACACCTTC.

This clonotype was picked up a small number of times. This chain connects TRBV30 to TRBJ1-3; 8 nucleotides match TRBD1. The CDR3 length is 15 residues. CDR1 GTSNPN and CDR2 SVGIG come from the germline V gene (reference sequence). Germline trimming cut 2 bases from V and 0 bases from J; bases unmatched to any gene: 3. CDR3 bases: TGTGCCTGGAGTCTGGGACAGGACTCTGGAAACACCATATATTTT. Translation gives CAWSLGQDSGNTIYF. The full variable domain, completed using reference TRBV30 and TRBJ1-3, is SQTIHQWPATLVQPVGSPLSLECTVEGTSNPNLYWYRQAAGRGLQLLFYSVGIGQISSEVPQNLSASRPQDRQFILSSKKLLLSDSGFYLCAWSLGQDSGNTIYFGEGSWLTVV.

This chain links TRBV14 with TRBJ1-4; 11 bases line up with TRBD1. The ends lost 3 bases at V and 8 bases at J; junction bases unmatched: 5. The CDR3 consists of 15 residues. From germline, CDR1 is SGHDN and CDR2 FVKESK. The CDR3 here is CASSQGTGGREKLFF. Here the CDR3 DNA reads TGTGCCAGCAGCCAGGGGACAGGGGGAAGGGAAAAACTGTTTTTT.

This clonotype was seen a handful of times. CDR3 loop: CAAKQGETQYF. The CDR3 bases are TGTGCCGCCAAACAGGGGGAGACCCAGTACTTC. The chain couples TRBV6-5 to TRBJ2-5, with TRBD1 matching 7 bases. This CDR3 has 11 amino acids. Germline lookup yields CDR1 MNHEY and CDR2 SVGAGI. J was trimmed by 5 bases and V by 11 bases; bases with no gene match: 5.